The clone carrying this TCR beta chain was counted a few times. TCRbeta library preparation incorporated unique molecular identifiers. TCRdb independently ran MiXCR on the PCR reads; one entry per CDR3 protein. This table has over 80,000 distinct CDR3 sequences, around a quarter appearing once. This sample stems from a study of T-cell reconstitution after alpha-beta-depleted transplantation in children. Trimming shortened V by 3 bases and J by 1 base, and 11 bases separated the two germline ends. CDR1 ENHRY and CDR2 SYGVKD come from the germline V gene. This CDR3 is built from 15 residues. Sequencing used PBMCs, obtained before TCRalphabeta/CD19-depleted stem cell transplant. The V gene is TRBV10-3, the J gene TRBJ2-3; tentative D call: TRBD1 (5 bases). This clonotype was sampled from a boy younger than 10 with acute lymphoblastic leukemia, due to receive a stem cell transplant. The CDR3, as DNA: TGTGCCATCAGTGACCTAGGCAGGGGCACAGATACGCAGTATTTT. Its translation is CAISDLGRGTDTQYF.